This T cell receptor (beta chain) emerged from a study of cytomegalovirus exposure and HLA in healthy donors. This CDR3 contains 15 residues. The germline gives CDR1 SGHNT, CDR2 YYREEE (reference sequence). V trimming: 2 bases; J trimming: 5 bases; junction bases outside the gene matches: 8. PCR employed 60 Vbeta and 13 Jbeta primers. Sequenced by immunoSEQ multiplex PCR; TCRdb stores in-frame clones only, minus some. The top ten hold 3.1% of the sample, which has 150,000 to 200,000 clones, around three quarters seen once. This TCR was recovered from a woman between 40 and 50 years old in good health and CMV-seronegative. The sequencing sample was made of PBMCs. The chain combines TRBV5-4 with TRBJ2-5; 8 positions agree with TRBD1. Here the CDR3 DNA reads TGTGCCAGCAGCTTCCCAGGGGGCAGTGGGGAGACCCAGTACTTC. This encodes CASSFPGGSGETQYF. Looking up the rest from reference TRBV5-4 and TRBJ2-5 gives the full variable domain: ETGVTQSPTHLIKTRGQQVTLRCSSQSGHNTVSWYQQALGQGPQFIFQYYREEENGRGNFPPRFSGLQFPNYSSELNVNALELDDSALYLCASSFPGGSGETQYFGPGTRLLVL.